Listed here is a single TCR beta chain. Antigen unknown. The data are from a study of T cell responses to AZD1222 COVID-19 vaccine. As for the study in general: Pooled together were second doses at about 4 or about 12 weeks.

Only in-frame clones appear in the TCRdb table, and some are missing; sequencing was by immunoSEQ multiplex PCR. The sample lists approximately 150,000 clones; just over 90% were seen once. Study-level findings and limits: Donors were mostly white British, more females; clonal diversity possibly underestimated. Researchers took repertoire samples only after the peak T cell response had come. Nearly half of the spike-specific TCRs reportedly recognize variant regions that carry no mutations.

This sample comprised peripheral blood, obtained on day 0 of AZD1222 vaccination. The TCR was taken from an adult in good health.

The chain's CDR3 is CASSQDLPGTGTEQYF. The CDR3 DNA follows: TGTGCCAGCAGCCAAGATTTGCCGGGAACAGGGACCGAGCAGTACTTC. The gene calls are TRBV14 and TRBJ2-7; D is perhaps TRBD1 (6 bases). V was clipped by 0 bases and J by 6 bases, with 18 bases between them. The germline gives CDR1 SGHDN, CDR2 FVKESK. There are 16 residues in the CDR3. Drawing the rest from reference TRBV14 and TRBJ2-7, the complete variable domain is EAGVTQFPSHSVIEKGQTVTLRCDPISGHDNLYWYRRVMGKEIKFLLHFVKESKQDESGMPNNRFLAERTGGTYSTLKVQPAELEDSGVYFCASSQDLPGTGTEQYFGPGTRLTVT.